The 10 T cell receptor beta chains below all came from one sample that was sequenced in a study of blood T cell repertoires in COVID-19. TCRdb's copy holds only in-frame clones and misses some; the assay was immunoSEQ multiplex PCR. The sample lists fewer than 55,000 clones; 84% were seen once. The source material was peripheral blood. The receptors shown here come from a man between 50 and 59 years old with acute or convalescent COVID-19.

V usage is TRBV6-2 or TRBV6-3 and J usage is TRBJ2-7, with 8 bases matching TRBD1. The CDR3 spans 15 residues. In germline, CDR1 is MNHEY, CDR2 SVGEGT. V dropped 4 bases and J dropped 2; count of bases not matched to a gene: 7. The CDR3 bases are TGTGCCAGCAGTTCCCCCTGGACAGGGACCTACGAGCAGTACTTC. Its translation: CASSSPWTGTYEQYF.

The V gene is TRBV27, the J gene TRBJ2-7; 10 bases are shared with TRBD1. CDR3 size: 16 residues. Germline lookup yields CDR1 MNHEY and CDR2 SMNVEV (reference sequence). Germline trimming cut 4 bases from V and 4 bases from J; bases unmatched to any gene: 10. CDR3 in amino acids: CASSSGGGTGAYEQYF. The CDR3 nucleotides are TGTGCCAGCAGTTCGGGGGGTGGGACAGGGGCTTACGAGCAGTACTTC.

The chain couples TRBV28 to TRBJ2-6; D is ambiguous. From germline, CDR1 is MDHEN and CDR2 SYDVKM. V lost 3 bases and J lost 0, with 12 bases in between. The CDR3 has 17 amino acids. CDR3 nucleotide sequence: TGTGCCAGCAGTTTTCGGCCGGGTAGCTCTGGGGCCAACGTCCTGACTTTC. Its protein is CASSFRPGSSGANVLTF.

The V call is TRBV30, the J call TRBJ2-2, with D perhaps matching TRBD2 (5 bases). The ends were cut back, 0 bases at V and 4 bases at J, with 12 bases in the middle. The germline V gene encodes CDR1 GTSNPN and CDR2 SVGIG (reference sequence). This CDR3 comprises 15 residues. CDR3 region: CAWSVLGLITGELFF. The CDR3 bases are TGTGCCTGGAGTGTACTAGGGCTGATCACCGGGGAGCTGTTTTTT.

The V gene is TRBV5-1, the J gene TRBJ2-1, with TRBD2 matching 7 bases. Trimming removed 0 bases from V and 2 bases from J; junction bases left unmatched: 14. The CDR3 is 19 residues long. Germline V gene lookup returns CDR1 SGHRS and CDR2 YFSETQ. CDR3 in DNA: TGCGCCAGCAGCTTGGCCTCTCCTTATGGGGGGGTCACCTACAATGAGCAGTTCTTC. Protein sequence: CASSLASPYGGVTYNEQFF.

The chain couples TRBV30 to TRBJ1-4; D is unresolved. Trimming shortened V by 2 bases and J by 7 bases, and 5 bases separated the two germline ends. CDR3 length: 11 residues. The germline V gene has CDR1 GTSNPN and CDR2 SVGIG (reference sequence). This CDR3 reads CAWSSSEKLFF. The CDR3 bases are TGTGCCTGGAGTTCTAGTGAAAAACTGTTTTTT.

The chain is built from TRBV4-1 and TRBJ2-1, with D possibly matching TRBD2 (7 bases). This CDR3 region has 17 residues. Trimming shortened V by 1 base and J by 2 bases, and 15 bases separated the two germline ends. From germline, CDR1 is MGHRA and CDR2 YSYEKL. The CDR3 loop is CASSQVGGRSPYNEQFF. The DNA of the CDR3 is TGCGCCAGCAGCCAAGTGGGGGGGCGGTCCCCCTACAATGAGCAGTTCTTC.

V usage is TRBV10-3 and J usage is TRBJ2-1; D is undetermined. The CDR3 is 12 residues long. V was trimmed by 10 bases and J by 0 bases, leaving 7 bases between them. Germline CDR1 and CDR2: ENHRY and SYGVKD. The CDR3 nucleotides read TGTGCCACCCTGAGCTCCTACAATGAGCAGTTCTTC. Translated, it gives CATLSSYNEQFF.

This clone was seen a handful of times. This chain links TRBV4-2 with TRBJ2-3; TRBD2 matches at 7 bases. The CDR3 runs 14 residues. With 4 bases clipped from V and 6 bases from J, the junction kept 7 bases outside the gene matches. Germline V gene data show CDR1 as LGHNA and CDR2 as YNFKEQ. CDR3 nucleotide sequence: TGTGCCAGCAGCCGGGAGGGGCGCATCGATACGCAGTATTTT. Protein product: CASSREGRIDTQYF.

The chain combines TRBV11-3 with TRBJ1-1; D is unresolved. Trimming left V 0 bases short and J 4 bases short, with 9 bases between. From germline, CDR1 is SGHNT and CDR2 YENEEA. This CDR3 region has 14 residues. The CDR3 coding sequence is TGTGCCAGCAGCTTAGATGGGAGGTCCACTGAAGCTTTCTTT. It encodes CASSLDGRSTEAFF.